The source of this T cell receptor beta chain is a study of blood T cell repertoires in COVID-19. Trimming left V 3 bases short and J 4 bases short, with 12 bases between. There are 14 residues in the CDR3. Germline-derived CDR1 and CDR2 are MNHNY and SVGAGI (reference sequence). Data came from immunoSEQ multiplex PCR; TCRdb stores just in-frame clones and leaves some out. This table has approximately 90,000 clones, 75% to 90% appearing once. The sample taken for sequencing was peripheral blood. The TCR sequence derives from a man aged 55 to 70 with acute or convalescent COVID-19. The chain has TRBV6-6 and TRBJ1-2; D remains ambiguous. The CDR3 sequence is CASSYSEAGYGYTF. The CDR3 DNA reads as TGTGCCAGCAGTTATTCAGAAGCGGGCTATGGCTACACCTTC.